The sequence of this TCR beta chain was determined in a study of cytomegalovirus exposure and HLA in healthy donors. Study-wide background: Unique TCR beta sequences numbering around 110 million came from roughly 180 million T cells in an earlier analysis. Findings and caveats of the study: In vitro assays verified that a few CMV-associated chains recognized CMV antigens specifically. Sequence variants that were highly shared formed a cluster that was likely a sequencing artifact.

From germline, CDR1 is MNHEY and CDR2 SVGAGI. V was clipped by 5 bases and J by 10 bases; unmatched bases: 3. This CDR3 region has 12 residues. Amplification used 60 Vbeta primers and 13 Jbeta primers. Measured with immunoSEQ multiplex PCR; TCRdb has only the in-frame clones, and not every one. The sample has around 190,000 clones; more than 70% are singletons. The sample holds a few counts of this clone. Its antigen is not identified. The receptor's source is a young man in good health and CMV-seropositive. This chain connects TRBV6-5 to TRBJ1-4; 8 nucleotides agree with TRBD1. What was sequenced was PBMCs. CDR3 residues: CASSLTGGKLFF. For the CDR3, the DNA is TGTGCCAGCAGTCTTACAGGGGGAAAACTGTTTTTT.